This is a list of T cell receptor beta chains from one sample in a study of blood T cell repertoires in COVID-19. Measured with immunoSEQ multiplex PCR; TCRdb has only the in-frame clones, and not every one. The table has some 240,000 clones, 80% to 85% seen once. Sequences were obtained from peripheral blood. These receptors came from a woman aged 70 to 79 with COVID-19, enrolled during active disease. Each CDR3 is given with its conserved first and last residue. D genes are given only for firm matches. Size tells how often a clone was seen (once, few, many) or the class of an expanded clone, and some rows leave it out.

V gene: TRBV11-2; clone size: .; J gene: TRBJ1-5; D gene: .; CDR3 protein: CASRTGSNQPQHF; CDR3 DNA: TGTGCCAGCAGGACGGGGAGCAATCAGCCCCAGCATTTT
V gene: TRBV10-3; clone size: .; J gene: TRBJ2-3; D gene: TRBD2; CDR3 protein: CAISPASLAGREQYF; CDR3 DNA: TGTGCCATCAGCCCAGCTTCACTAGCGGGGAGGGAACAGTATTTT
V gene: TRBV28; clone size: .; J gene: TRBJ2-2; D gene: TRBD1; CDR3 protein: CATTGANTGELFF; CDR3 DNA: TGTGCTACCACAGGGGCGAACACCGGGGAGCTGTTTTTT
V gene: TRBV19; clone size: .; J gene: TRBJ1-1; D gene: .; CDR3 protein: CASKTGLNTEAFF; CDR3 DNA: TGTGCCAGTAAAACGGGTTTGAACACTGAAGCTTTCTTT
V gene: TRBV5-4; clone size: .; J gene: TRBJ2-3; D gene: .; CDR3 protein: CASSLWRAGSADTQYF; CDR3 DNA: TGTGCCAGCAGCTTGTGGCGGGCGGGGTCAGCAGATACGCAGTATTTT
V gene: TRBV5-6; clone size: .; J gene: TRBJ2-5; D gene: TRBD2; CDR3 protein: CASSPGLAGGPGGETQYF; CDR3 DNA: TGTGCCAGCAGCCCCGGACTAGCGGGAGGGCCAGGGGGAGAGACCCAGTACTTC
V gene: TRBV6-5; clone size: .; J gene: TRBJ2-7; D gene: TRBD2; CDR3 protein: CASSSQPGLDYEQYF; CDR3 DNA: TGTGCCAGCAGTTCACAACCGGGACTAGACTACGAGCAGTACTTC
V gene: TRBV7-2; clone size: .; J gene: TRBJ1-5; D gene: TRBD1; CDR3 protein: CASSPAPIQGTRQPQHF; CDR3 DNA: TGTGCCAGCAGCCCCGCCCCCATACAGGGGACGAGGCAGCCCCAGCATTTT
V gene: TRBV6-1; clone size: .; J gene: TRBJ2-3; D gene: TRBD2; CDR3 protein: CASSEVISGGSSTDTQYF; CDR3 DNA: TGTGCCAGCAGTGAAGTTATTAGCGGGGGTTCTAGCACAGATACGCAGTATTTT
V gene: TRBV19; clone size: few; J gene: TRBJ1-3; D gene: TRBD1; CDR3 protein: CASSSGQGAKDGDF; CDR3 DNA: TGTGCCAGTAGCAGCGGACAGGGGGCTAAAGATGGGGATTTT
V gene: TRBV7-2; clone size: .; J gene: TRBJ2-1; D gene: .; CDR3 protein: CASSLVSGSSYNEQFF; CDR3 DNA: TGTGCCAGCAGCTTAGTATCCGGGAGCTCCTACAATGAGCAGTTCTTC
V gene: TRBV11-1; clone size: .; J gene: TRBJ2-3; D gene: .; CDR3 protein: CASSFNTDTQYF; CDR3 DNA: TGTGCCAGCAGCTTCAACACAGATACGCAGTATTTT
V gene: TRBV30; clone size: .; J gene: TRBJ2-7; D gene: .; CDR3 protein: CAWSGYGGLYYEQYF; CDR3 DNA: TGTGCCTGGAGTGGATACGGCGGCCTCTACTACGAGCAGTACTTC
V gene: TRBV2; clone size: .; J gene: TRBJ1-2; D gene: TRBD1; CDR3 protein: CASRRDRGYYGYTF; CDR3 DNA: TGTGCCAGCAGAAGGGACAGAGGGTACTATGGCTACACCTTC
V gene: TRBV27; clone size: .; J gene: TRBJ2-1; D gene: TRBD2; CDR3 protein: CASSFGAGVNEQFF; CDR3 DNA: TGTGCCAGCAGTTTTGGAGCGGGAGTCAATGAGCAGTTCTTC
V gene: TRBV6-2/TRBV6-3; clone size: .; J gene: TRBJ1-5; D gene: TRBD1; CDR3 protein: CASSYPQGEKSNQPQHF; CDR3 DNA: TGTGCCAGCAGTTACCCCCAGGGGGAAAAAAGCAATCAGCCCCAGCATTTT
V gene: TRBV28; clone size: .; J gene: TRBJ2-7; D gene: .; CDR3 protein: CASSFSPHDSSYEQYF; CDR3 DNA: TGTGCCAGCAGTTTTTCCCCCCACGACAGTAGTTACGAGCAGTACTTC
V gene: TRBV7-2; clone size: .; J gene: TRBJ1-6; D gene: .; CDR3 protein: CASSFEGGLWSPLHF; CDR3 DNA: TGTGCCAGCAGCTTCGAAGGTGGGCTGTGGTCACCCCTCCACTTT
V gene: TRBV7-9; clone size: .; J gene: TRBJ2-4; D gene: TRBD1; CDR3 protein: CASSLLQGNAKNIQYF; CDR3 DNA: TGTGCCAGCAGCTTATTACAGGGGAACGCCAAAAACATTCAGTACTTC
V gene: TRBV12-3/TRBV12-4; clone size: .; J gene: TRBJ2-5; D gene: .; CDR3 protein: CASSRGETQYF; CDR3 DNA: TGTGCCAGCTCCAGGGGTGAGACCCAGTACTTC
V gene: TRBV5-5; clone size: .; J gene: TRBJ1-3; D gene: .; CDR3 protein: CASSLAGSSGNTIYF; CDR3 DNA: TGTGCCAGCAGCTTGGCCGGGAGCTCTGGAAACACCATATATTTT
V gene: TRBV19; clone size: .; J gene: TRBJ2-1; D gene: TRBD1; CDR3 protein: CASSIRLAGGEQFF; CDR3 DNA: TGTGCCAGTAGTATAAGGCTAGCAGGGGGTGAGCAGTTCTTC
V gene: TRBV7-6; clone size: .; J gene: TRBJ1-6; D gene: TRBD1; CDR3 protein: CASSLSGQVYSPLHF; CDR3 DNA: TGTGCCAGCAGCTTATCGGGACAGGTTTATTCACCCCTCCACTTT
V gene: TRBV6-5; clone size: .; J gene: TRBJ2-7; D gene: TRBD2; CDR3 protein: CASRKAGGYEQYF; CDR3 DNA: TGTGCCAGCAGGAAAGCGGGAGGCTACGAGCAGTACTTC
V gene: TRBV5-4; clone size: .; J gene: TRBJ1-2; D gene: .; CDR3 protein: CASSLRRPAEGGYTF; CDR3 DNA: TGTGCCAGCAGCTTGAGGCGGCCAGCGGAAGGTGGCTACACCTTC
V gene: TRBV11-3; clone size: few; J gene: TRBJ1-1; D gene: TRBD1; CDR3 protein: CASSPQGVRSTEAFF; CDR3 DNA: TGTGCCAGCAGCCCCCAGGGGGTCCGAAGCACTGAAGCTTTCTTT
V gene: TRBV19; clone size: .; J gene: TRBJ2-4; D gene: TRBD1; CDR3 protein: CASTPGQGAKNIQYF; CDR3 DNA: TGTGCCAGTACCCCTGGACAGGGAGCCAAAAACATTCAGTACTTC
V gene: TRBV19; clone size: once; J gene: TRBJ2-1; D gene: TRBD2; CDR3 protein: CASSISGRASEQFF; CDR3 DNA: TGTGCCAGTAGTATATCCGGGAGGGCTAGTGAGCAGTTCTTC
V gene: TRBV28; clone size: .; J gene: TRBJ1-5; D gene: .; CDR3 protein: CASRTDRSSQPQHF; CDR3 DNA: TGTGCCAGCAGGACTGACAGAAGTTCTCAGCCCCAGCATTTT
V gene: TRBV28; clone size: .; J gene: TRBJ1-1; D gene: TRBD1; CDR3 protein: CASSLGQQNTEAFF; CDR3 DNA: TGTGCCAGCAGTTTGGGACAGCAGAACACTGAAGCTTTCTTT
V gene: TRBV15; clone size: few; J gene: TRBJ2-3; D gene: TRBD2; CDR3 protein: CATSRDSRASGVGTLF; CDR3 DNA: TGTGCCACCAGCAGAGATAGTCGTGCTAGCGGTGTCGGTACCCTATTT
V gene: TRBV10-2; clone size: few; J gene: TRBJ2-7; D gene: TRBD1; CDR3 protein: CASSATGDFYEQYF; CDR3 DNA: TGCGCCAGCAGTGCAACAGGGGATTTCTACGAGCAGTACTTC
V gene: TRBV10-1; clone size: .; J gene: TRBJ2-2; D gene: .; CDR3 protein: CASSSTGWEKPRGAVF; CDR3 DNA: TGCGCCAGCAGCTCTACCGGGTGGGAGAAGCCCCGGGGAGCTGTTTTT
V gene: TRBV7-2; clone size: few; J gene: TRBJ1-6; D gene: .; CDR3 protein: CASSSVGRDSPLHF; CDR3 DNA: TGTGCCAGCAGCTCGGTGGGGAGGGATTCACCCCTCCACTTT
V gene: TRBV28; clone size: few; J gene: TRBJ2-1; D gene: TRBD2; CDR3 protein: CASTLAGGSSTDEQFF; CDR3 DNA: TGTGCCAGCACTTTAGCGGGAGGGTCTTCTACGGATGAGCAGTTCTTC
V gene: TRBV2; clone size: few; J gene: TRBJ1-1; D gene: .; CDR3 protein: CASGLFGTEAFF; CDR3 DNA: TGTGCCAGCGGGCTTTTTGGCACTGAAGCTTTCTTT
V gene: TRBV4-1; clone size: .; J gene: TRBJ1-6; D gene: .; CDR3 protein: CASSQAPGIENSPLHF; CDR3 DNA: TGCGCCAGCAGCCAAGCCCCCGGGATAGAAAATTCACCCCTCCACTTT
V gene: TRBV5-1; clone size: .; J gene: TRBJ2-2; D gene: .; CDR3 protein: CASSHLETVNTGELFF; CDR3 DNA: TGCGCCAGCAGCCACCTGGAGACAGTAAACACCGGGGAGCTGTTTTTT
V gene: TRBV5-1; clone size: .; J gene: TRBJ2-1; D gene: TRBD1; CDR3 protein: CASSLGQGIDEQFF; CDR3 DNA: TGCGCCAGCAGCTTGGGACAGGGGATAGATGAGCAGTTCTTC
V gene: TRBV5-1; clone size: .; J gene: TRBJ2-7; D gene: .; CDR3 protein: CASSLVQASYEQYF; CDR3 DNA: TGCGCCAGCAGCTTGGTCCAGGCCTCCTACGAGCAGTACTTC
V gene: TRBV1; clone size: .; J gene: TRBJ2-1; D gene: .; CDR3 protein: CTSSQVMIIVGLGGPHEQFF; CDR3 DNA: TGCACCAGCAGCCAAGTGATGATAATCGTTGGGCTAGGAGGGCCCCATGAGCAGTTCTTC